The next 12 T cell receptor beta chains were all read from a single sample in a study of T cell changes during pregnancy in multiple sclerosis. Assay: immunoSEQ multiplex PCR; the TCRdb copy retains only in-frame clones and omits some. The sample has 50,000 to 65,000 clones; about 90% are singletons. This specimen was peripheral blood, taken in the third trimester of pregnancy. Receptor source: a female donor in good health, enrolled as a control in a pregnancy study.

This chain connects TRBV29-1 to TRBJ2-7, with TRBD2 matching 7 bases. J was trimmed by 4 bases and V by 5 bases; bases with no gene match: 11. The CDR3 totals 14 residues. The germline gives CDR1 SQVTM, CDR2 ANQGSEA. CDR3 coding DNA: TGCAGCGTTTTATCGCGGGAGAGCAGTTACGAGCAGTACTTC. It is translated as CSVLSRESSYEQYF.

The chain uses TRBV29-1 and TRBJ2-3; TRBD1 aligns across 7 bases. CDR3 length equals 17 residues. The J segment lost 11 bases and the V segment lost 6 bases, leaving 26 bases of the junction unmatched. Germline V gene lookup returns CDR1 SQVTM and CDR2 ANQGSEA. This chain's CDR3 is CSVRPNPTGKVPLGQYF. The CDR3 coding sequence is TGCAGCGTCCGCCCGAACCCGACAGGGAAGGTGCCTTTGGGGCAGTATTTT.

This clone was seen a single time. The chain is built from TRBV7-9 and TRBJ1-1; 8 nucleotides match TRBD1. CDR1 is SEHNR, CDR2 FQNEAQ, per germline (reference sequence). There are 14 residues in the CDR3. V trimming: 7 bases; J trimming: 3 bases; junction bases outside the gene matches: 7. The CDR3 DNA sequence: TGTGCCAGCAACCTCGACAGGGGTGACACTGAAGCTTTCTTT. It translates to CASNLDRGDTEAFF.

The V gene is TRBV10-3, the J gene TRBJ1-2; 7 bases fit TRBD1. CDR3 length: 12 residues. Looked up from germline, CDR1 is ENHRY and CDR2 is SYGVKD. After removal of 9 bases from V and 7 bases from J, the junction contained 8 bases not matched to a gene. Written as DNA, the CDR3 is TGTGCCATATCTGGACAGGCCAGTGGCTACACCTTC. Amino acids: CAISGQASGYTF.

The V gene is TRBV11-2, the J gene TRBJ2-5; 8 positions match TRBD2. Germline values: CDR1 SGHAT, CDR2 FQNNGV. CDR3 length: 15 residues. V was clipped by 0 bases and J by 5 bases; unmatched bases: 5. The CDR3 DNA sequence: TGTGCCAGCAGCTTAGAGTGGGCGGGAGGTGAGACCCAGTACTTC. Translating gives CASSLEWAGGETQYF.

V is TRBV5-1 and J is TRBJ2-3, with 7 bases fitting TRBD1. This CDR3 has 15 amino acids. Germline V gene data show CDR1 as SGHRS and CDR2 as YFSETQ. V was pared by 3 bases and J by 0 bases, with 4 bases of the junction left unmatched. For the CDR3, the DNA is TGCGCCAGCAGCTCCGACAGGGCTAGCACAGATACGCAGTATTTT. The encoded protein is CASSSDRASTDTQYF.

The rearrangement links TRBV11-3 to TRBJ2-5; D is perhaps TRBD2 (5 bases). The CDR3 sequence is 14 residues long. Germline V CDR1 and CDR2: SGHNT, YENEEA. V was trimmed by 1 base and J by 4 bases, leaving 10 bases between them. The CDR3 loop is CASSLGLAGETQYF. The CDR3 nucleotides read TGTGCCAGCAGCTTAGGTCTAGCCGGAGAGACCCAGTACTTC. Complete variable domain (other parts from reference TRBV11-3 and TRBJ2-5): EAGVVQSPRYKIIEKKQPVAFWCNPISGHNTLYWYLQNLGQGPELLIRYENEEAVDDSQLPKDRFSAERLKGVDSTLKIQPAELGDSAVYLCASSLGLAGETQYFGPGTRLLVL.

The rearrangement uses TRBV12-5 and TRBJ2-1; D gene unclear. Germline V gives CDR1 LGHNT, CDR2 FRNRAP. V was clipped by 3 bases and J by 0 bases, with 9 bases between them. The CDR3 covers 15 residues. The CDR3 region has the DNA TGTGCTAGTGGTTTAAAACTTCGCTCCTACAATGAGCAGTTCTTC. This translates into CASGLKLRSYNEQFF.

The rearrangement joins TRBV4-1 to TRBJ1-1; D is uncertain. V gave up 3 bases and J gave up 4 bases, with 15 bases separating them. CDR3 length equals 15 residues. Germline-derived CDR1 and CDR2 are MGHRA and YSYEKL. CDR3 sequence (DNA): TGCGCCAGCAGCCAGGGAGTGGGTTTTGGCACTGAAGCTTTCTTT. Translated, it gives CASSQGVGFGTEAFF.

V usage is TRBV11-3 and J usage is TRBJ1-4, with 11 bases aligning to TRBD1. Germline V CDR1 and CDR2: SGHNT, YENEEA. There are 19 residues in the CDR3. V shed 2 bases, J shed 1 base, and the junction held 9 bases outside the gene matches. CDR3 residues: CASSLLDRGQLGTNEKLFF. The CDR3 nucleotides are TGTGCCAGCAGCTTATTGGACAGGGGGCAATTGGGAACTAATGAAAAACTGTTTTTT. Combining the CDR3 with reference TRBV11-3 and TRBJ1-4 gives the whole variable domain EAGVVQSPRYKIIEKKQPVAFWCNPISGHNTLYWYLQNLGQGPELLIRYENEEAVDDSQLPKDRFSAERLKGVDSTLKIQPAELGDSAVYLCASSLLDRGQLGTNEKLFFGSGTQLSVL.

V is TRBV6-5 and J is TRBJ1-3; tentatively, D is TRBD1 (5 bases). Germline CDR1 reads MNHEY; CDR2 reads SVGAGI. The ends were cut back, 4 bases at V and 5 bases at J, with 12 bases in the middle. The CDR3 loop spans 14 amino acids. In DNA, the CDR3 is TGTGCCAGCAGTTCGGGGGTAGCGAGAAACACCATATATTTT. This codes for CASSSGVARNTIYF.

V and J are TRBV10-3 and TRBJ1-1; 8 bases are a match to TRBD1. The CDR3 totals 13 residues. Trimming cost V 11 bases and J 1 base; bases outside gene matches: 6. Germline assignment: CDR1 ENHRY and CDR2 SYGVKD. The CDR3 nucleotides read TGTGCCGTATCGCAGGGGGCGAACACTGAAGCTTTCTTT. It codes for CAVSQGANTEAFF.